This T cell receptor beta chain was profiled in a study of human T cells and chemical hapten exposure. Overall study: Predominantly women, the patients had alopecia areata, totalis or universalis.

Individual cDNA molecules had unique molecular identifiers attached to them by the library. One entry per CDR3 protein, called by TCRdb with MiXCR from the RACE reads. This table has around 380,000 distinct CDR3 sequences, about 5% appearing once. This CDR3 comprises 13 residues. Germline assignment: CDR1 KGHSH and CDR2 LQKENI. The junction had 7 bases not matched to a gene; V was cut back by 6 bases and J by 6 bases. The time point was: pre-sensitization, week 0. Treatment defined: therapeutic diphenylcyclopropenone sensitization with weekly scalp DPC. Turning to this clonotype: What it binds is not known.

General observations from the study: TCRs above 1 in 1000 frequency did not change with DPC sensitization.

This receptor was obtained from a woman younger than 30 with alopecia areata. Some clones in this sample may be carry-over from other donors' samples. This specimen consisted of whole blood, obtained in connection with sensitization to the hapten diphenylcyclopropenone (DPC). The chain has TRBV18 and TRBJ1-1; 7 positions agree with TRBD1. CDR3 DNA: TGTGCCAGCTCCCGAACAGGGGAGCCTGAAGCTTTCTTT. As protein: CASSRTGEPEAFF.